These 9 T cell receptor beta chains came from one sample sequenced in a study of control samples from healthy donors and cancer patients. Clones were read by immunoSEQ multiplex PCR, and TCRdb kept only the in-frame ones, dropping some. The table records over 90,000 clones, about 91% of them present only once. The sequencing input was blood. The receptors come from a woman younger than 35 in good health.

This clone was seen just once. The chain employs TRBV6-5 and TRBJ1-2; D not certain. The CDR3 length is 15 residues. Trimming removed 7 bases from V and 4 bases from J, with 19 bases in between. Germline V gives CDR1 MNHEY, CDR2 SVGAGI. The CDR3 DNA sequence: TGTGCCAGCACCCGAGCGAGCAGCCAAAGCTATGGCTACACCTTC. This codes for CASTRASSQSYGYTF.

The rearrangement joins TRBV11-1 to TRBJ2-1, with D possibly called TRBD1 or TRBD2 (5 bases each). The CDR3 loop spans 14 amino acids. Germline loops: CDR1 SGHAT, CDR2 FQDESV (reference sequence). Between the trimmed V and J ends, which lost 6 bases and 7 bases, there was a span of 16 bases. The CDR3 spells CASSRDGIGNEQFF. The CDR3 coding sequence is TGTGCCAGCAGTAGGGACGGGATTGGGAATGAGCAGTTCTTC.

This clone is a singleton in its sample. The gene calls are TRBV30 and TRBJ1-4; D is ambiguous. This CDR3 is built from 15 residues. From germline, CDR1 is GTSNPN and CDR2 SVGIG (reference sequence). Trimming stripped 0 bases from V and 8 bases from J, with 16 bases between. CDR3 DNA: TGTGCCTGGAGTGTACAACGAGGGTTTCGCGAAAAACTGTTTTTT. Translation gives CAWSVQRGFREKLFF.

The gene calls are TRBV28 and TRBJ1-6; TRBD1 agrees at 7 bases. CDR1 is MDHEN and CDR2 is SYDVKM in the germline V gene. The CDR3 loop spans 17 amino acids. V dropped 6 bases and J dropped 7; count of bases not matched to a gene: 15. The CDR3: CASSSQGTALGNSPLHF. The CDR3 nucleotides are TGTGCCAGCAGCTCACAGGGGACAGCCTTAGGGAATTCACCCCTCCACTTT.

The genes are TRBV5-1 and TRBJ1-1; tentatively, D is TRBD1 (6 bases). CDR3 size: 15 residues. Germline-derived CDR1 and CDR2 are SGHRS and YFSETQ. V lost 1 base and J 2 bases, leaving 12 bases between the germline ends. The CDR3 reads CASSLRGAENTEAFF. CDR3 nucleotide sequence: TGCGCCAGCAGCTTGCGGGGGGCCGAAAACACTGAAGCTTTCTTT.

The gene calls are TRBV7-9 and TRBJ2-3; D remains ambiguous. Trimming removed 1 base at V and 0 bases at J, with 11 bases between. CDR3 size: 16 residues. Germline assignment: CDR1 SEHNR and CDR2 FQNEAQ (reference sequence). The chain's CDR3 is CASSLEAGPSTDTQYF. The CDR3 DNA follows: TGTGCCAGCAGCTTAGAGGCCGGGCCGAGCACAGATACGCAGTATTTT.

This clone was counted once. The chain combines TRBV5-1 with TRBJ2-1, with TRBD2 as a possible D gene (5 bases). The length of the CDR3 is 15 residues. The V gene's germline CDR1 is SGHRS and CDR2 YFSETQ. The V end lost 0 bases, the J end lost 2 bases, and 9 bases lay between the germline ends. For the CDR3, the DNA is TGCGCCAGCAGCTTGGACAGCGGAACCTACAATGAGCAGTTCTTC. It yields the protein CASSLDSGTYNEQFF. Using reference TRBV5-1 and TRBJ2-1 for the parts outside the CDR3, the full variable domain is KAGVTQTPRYLIKTRGQQVTLSCSPISGHRSVSWYQQTPGQGLQFLFEYFSETQRNKGNFPGRFSGRQFSNSRSEMNVSTLELGDSALYLCASSLDSGTYNEQFFGPGTRLTVL.

The rearrangement uses TRBV24-1 and TRBJ2-5, with 10 bases aligning to TRBD1. The V gene end was trimmed by 4 bases and the J gene end by 1 base; junction bases not matched to a gene: 8. The CDR3 has 17 residues. The germline gives CDR1 KGHDR, CDR2 SFDVKD. The CDR3 is CATSDPGDRGRQETQYF. The DNA of the CDR3 is TGTGCCACCAGTGACCCAGGGGACAGGGGTCGCCAAGAGACCCAGTACTTC.

The V gene is TRBV3-1 (or the pseudogene TRBV3-2), the J gene TRBJ1-1; tentatively, D is TRBD1 (6 bases). The CDR3 covers 14 residues. The germline CDR1 and CDR2 sequences are LGHDT and YNNKEL (reference sequence). The V and J ends lost 5 bases and 5 bases respectively, with 15 bases between them. CDR3: CASSSTGRTTEAFF. The CDR3 DNA follows: TGTGCCAGCAGCTCTACAGGGCGGACGACTGAAGCTTTCTTT.